This T cell receptor (beta chain) is from a study of blood T cell repertoires in COVID-19. Study-level information: There were acute and convalescent COVID-19 samples, and they came from the United States, Italy and Spain.

Assay used: immunoSEQ multiplex PCR; TCRdb lists only in-frame clones, some missing. The data show about 180,000 clones, roughly 90% seen once. CDR3 length: 13 amino acids. Trimming at V came to 5 bases and at J to 7 bases, leaving 1 base not matched to a gene. Germline lookup yields CDR1 SNHLY and CDR2 FYNNEI. The sequence was obtained from a woman aged 45-59 years who had recovered from COVID-19. This chain uses TRBV2 with TRBJ2-1; 11 bases are shared with TRBD2. The specimen was PBMCs or T cells enriched from blood (not recorded which). The CDR3 DNA follows: TGTGCCAGCAGTCCTAGCGGGAGGAATGAGCAGTTCTTC. Translated: CASSPSGRNEQFF.